The 20 T cell receptor beta chains in this list originate from one sample, sequenced in a study of vaccination and CD4 T cells after COVID-19. Scientists ran DNA taken from cultured CD4+ T cells through the Oncomine TCR Beta short-read assay for sequencing. TCRdb ran MiXCR on the PCR reads and lists one entry per CDR3 protein. The repertoire includes roughly 17,000 distinct CDR3 sequences, less than 50% of them detected once, and more than 7.5% sits in the top ten. The treatment: roughly 11-day PBMC culture with coronavirus spike peptide pools or control peptides (ViraFEST assay). These TCRs are of unknown antigen specificity. Sequenced input: CD4+ T cells from blood, cultured in vitro. The receptors were gathered from a human donor who had recovered from COVID-19.

The genes are TRBV7-2 and TRBJ2-5; 7 bases match TRBD2. CDR1 and CDR2 from the germline V gene are SGHTA and FQGNSA. V trimming: 5 bases; J trimming: 0 bases; junction bases outside the gene matches: 6. The CDR3 extends over 15 amino acids. The CDR3 here is CASSRQAGYQETQYF. CDR3 DNA sequence: TGTGCCAGCAGCCGACAAGCGGGGTACCAAGAGACCCAGTACTTC. Together with reference TRBV7-2 and TRBJ2-5, the CDR3 gives the full variable domain: GAGVSQSPSNKVTEKGKDVELRCDPISGHTALYWYRQSLGQGLEFLIYFQGNSAPDKSGLPSDRFSAERTGGSVSTLTIQRTQQEDSAVYLCASSRQAGYQETQYFGPGTRLLVL.

The chain joins TRBV6-5 to TRBJ2-7; D not resolved. Trimming took off 2 bases at V and 6 bases at J, with 8 bases between the two ends. The germline V gene encodes CDR1 MNHEY and CDR2 SVGAGI. There are 12 residues in the CDR3. The CDR3 reads CASSYDRREQYF. The CDR3 DNA follows: TGTGCCAGCAGTTACGACCGGCGCGAGCAGTACTTC.

The chain has TRBV5-6 and TRBJ2-5; a weak D match, TRBD1 (5 bases). Trimming took 3 bases from V and 1 from J, leaving 7 bases between them. Per the germline V gene, CDR1 is SGHDT and CDR2 is YYEEEE. This CDR3 contains 13 residues. The CDR3 loop is CASSSQGQETQYF. CDR3 DNA: TGTGCCAGCAGCTCGCAGGGCCAAGAGACCCAGTACTTC. The whole variable domain, filled in from reference TRBV5-6 and TRBJ2-5, reads DAGVTQSPTHLIKTRGQQVTLRCSPKSGHDTVSWYQQALGQGPQFIFQYYEEEERQRGNFPDRFSGHQFPNYSSELNVNALLLGDSALYLCASSSQGQETQYFGPGTRLLVL.

V and J are TRBV5-1 and TRBJ2-5; D remains unclear. Deletions cut 0 bases from V and 1 base from J, with 7 bases between. Germline V gene sequence: CDR1 SGHRS, CDR2 YFSETQ. The CDR3 runs to 14 residues. DNA of the CDR3: TGCGCCAGCAGCTTGGATGGCTTCCAAGAGACCCAGTACTTC. Translating it yields CASSLDGFQETQYF.

This clonotype was picked up a small number of times. The rearrangement links TRBV6-4 to TRBJ2-3; D uncertain. The CDR3 contains 14 residues. The germline V gene encodes CDR1 MRHNA and CDR2 SNTAGT. V lost 7 bases and J lost 1, with 12 bases in between. CDR3 region: CASKMEEGTDTQYF. CDR3 DNA: TGTGCCAGCAAGATGGAAGAGGGCACAGATACGCAGTATTTT.

This clonotype was seen a handful of times. V usage is TRBV5-1 and J usage is TRBJ2-7, with a weak D call TRBD1 (6 bases). Germline V CDR1 and CDR2: SGHRS, YFSETQ. Trimming shortened V by 4 bases and J by 3 bases, and 17 bases separated the two germline ends. The CDR3 has 15 amino acids. CDR3 DNA sequence: TGCGCCAGCAGCGACGAGACAGGACTGGTCTACGAGCAGTACTTC. Translation: CASSDETGLVYEQYF.

This clonotype was seen a single time. The J gene is TRBJ2-3, the V gene TRBV19; D is unclear. The CDR3 has 13 amino acids. V gave up 8 bases and J gave up 4 bases, with 13 bases separating them. Per germline, CDR1 LNHDA and CDR2 SQIVND (reference sequence). CDR3 DNA: TGTGCCAGTGGGCGACCGGGCTCAGATACGCAGTATTTT. It specifies CASGRPGSDTQYF.

The V call is TRBV10-3, the J call TRBJ2-7, with TRBD2 matching over 10 bases. V lost 6 bases, J lost 4 bases, and 6 bases stayed unmatched. Germline assignment: CDR1 ENHRY and CDR2 SYGVKD. There are 14 residues in the CDR3. Here the CDR3 DNA reads TGTGCCATCAGCCCTCTAGCGGGAGATTACGAGCAGTACTTC. It codes for CAISPLAGDYEQYF.

This clonotype was seen a handful of times. The V call is TRBV20-1, the J call TRBJ1-1; maybe TRBD1 (5 bases). Germline CDR1 is DFQATT and CDR2 is SNEGSKA (reference sequence). The CDR3 consists of 16 residues. The V and J ends lost 6 bases and 1 base respectively, with 21 bases between them. The CDR3 here is CSAIGQGRAANTEAFF. Here the CDR3 DNA reads TGCAGTGCGATAGGTCAGGGACGCGCCGCGAACACTGAAGCTTTCTTT.

This clonotype came up a few times. The chain couples TRBV10-1 to TRBJ2-3; D is undetermined. The V end lost 6 bases, the J end lost 4 bases, and 8 bases lay between the germline ends. Germline V gives CDR1 WNHNN, CDR2 SYGVQD (reference sequence). This CDR3 contains 12 residues. The CDR3 loop is CASSGTADTQYF. For the CDR3, the DNA is TGCGCCAGCAGCGGAACGGCAGATACGCAGTATTTT.

The V call is TRBV5-1, the J call TRBJ1-2; no firm D call. Trimming took 4 bases from V and 8 from J, leaving 15 bases between them. This CDR3 region has 13 residues. Germline lookup yields CDR1 SGHRS and CDR2 YFSETQ. The CDR3 DNA reads as TGCGCCAGCAGCCCTGACCCATCCCGGGGCTACACCTTC. As protein: CASSPDPSRGYTF.

The chain employs TRBV10-3 and TRBJ2-5; weak D call: TRBD1 (6 bases). The CDR3 has 14 amino acids. Deletions cut 2 bases from V and 7 bases from J, with 14 bases between. The germline V gene has CDR1 ENHRY and CDR2 SYGVKD. CDR3 coding DNA: TGTGCCATCAGTGAGCGGGACATCCTGGTGACCCAGTACTTC. Protein sequence: CAISERDILVTQYF.

This chain connects TRBV10-3 to TRBJ2-5; 7 bases line up with TRBD1. Germline loops: CDR1 ENHRY, CDR2 SYGVKD. This CDR3 has 15 amino acids. Unmatched junction bases numbered 12, after V lost 8 bases and J lost 3 bases. CDR3 in DNA: TGTGCCATCCGTACCACAGGACAGGCGGAAGAGACCCAGTACTTC. Amino acids: CAIRTTGQAEETQYF.

V gene TRBV24-1 combines with J gene TRBJ2-5; TRBD2 might be the D (5 bases). V lost 6 bases and J lost 5, with 9 bases in between. Germline loops: CDR1 KGHDR, CDR2 SFDVKD. The CDR3 loop spans 12 amino acids. The CDR3 nucleotides read TGTGCCACCAGTAGAGGGCGGGAGACCCAGTACTTC. Translation gives CATSRGRETQYF.

This clonotype appeared a few times. The V gene is TRBV10-3, the J gene TRBJ2-7; D is perhaps TRBD1 (6 bases). Looked up from germline, CDR1 is ENHRY and CDR2 is SYGVKD. V lost 9 bases, J lost 4 bases, and 16 bases lay in between. The CDR3 sequence is 13 residues long. The CDR3 coding sequence is TGTGCCATGAGGGACAAGGTCAATTACGAGCAGTACTTC. It encodes CAMRDKVNYEQYF.

The chain employs TRBV6-5 and TRBJ2-5; either TRBD1 or TRBD2 may fit D (5 bases each). In germline, CDR1 is MNHEY, CDR2 SVGAGI. The CDR3 covers 13 residues. V lost 4 bases, J lost 5 bases, and 11 bases lay in between. CDR3 residues: CASSLGVRETQYF. In nucleotides, the CDR3 is TGTGCCAGCAGTTTGGGGGTTCGGGAGACCCAGTACTTC.

The DNA for the CDR3 is TGTGCCAGCAGTGAGTGGGGGGGCGCCTTTTTCCCCTCGAACACTGAAGCTTTCTTT. Translation: CASSEWGGAFFPSNTEAFF. V is TRBV6-1 and J is TRBJ1-1; TRBD1 might be the D (6 bases). The CDR3 extends over 19 amino acids. V was clipped by 3 bases and J by 1 base, with 24 bases between them. Germline V CDR1 and CDR2: MNHNS, SASEGT.

The rearrangement uses TRBV29-1 and TRBJ2-3; the D gene is possibly TRBD2 (6 bases). V was shortened by 3 bases and J by 5 bases, with 15 bases between the two germline ends. CDR1 is SQVTM, CDR2 ANQGSEA, per germline. The CDR3 is made up of 14 amino acids. This CDR3 reads CSVEVRGSQDTQYF. CDR3 nucleotides: TGCAGCGTTGAGGTGCGGGGTTCTCAAGATACGCAGTATTTT.

This clonotype occurred once. V gene TRBV2 combines with J gene TRBJ1-2; maybe TRBD1 (5 bases). The germline CDR1 and CDR2 sequences are SNHLY and FYNNEI. CDR3 length: 13 residues. Trimming cost V 6 bases and J 5 bases, with 13 bases left between them. The DNA for the CDR3 is TGTGCCAGCAGCCGGACTGGGACGTATGGCTACACCTTC. Translated, it gives CASSRTGTYGYTF.

The V call is TRBV11-2, the J call TRBJ2-5, with D unresolved. Germline CDR1 and CDR2: SGHAT and FQNNGV. CDR3 length equals 11 residues. With 5 bases removed from V and 5 bases from J, the gap between germline ends came to 6 bases. This CDR3 is CASSPLETQYF. The DNA for the CDR3 is TGTGCCAGCAGCCCGCTGGAGACCCAGTACTTC.